One and the same sample provided the 18 T cell receptor beta chains below, sequenced in a study of response to subunit inactivated influenza vaccine. TCRdb recomputed calls from the RT-PCR reads with MiXCR, one row per CDR3 protein. Among more than 600,000 distinct CDR3 sequences listed, around 20% were seen once. This specimen was PBMCs from blood, taken around 5 days after vaccination. These receptors originate from a man in his forties or fifties who received an inactivated influenza vaccine.

This clonotype was picked up a small number of times. The chain carries TRBV29-1 and TRBJ2-1; 14 positions agree with TRBD2. This CDR3 is built from 16 residues. CDR1 SQVTM and CDR2 ANQGSEA come from the germline V gene. J gave up 8 bases and V 4 bases, and 10 bases lay outside the gene matches. The CDR3 loop is CSVAALGTSGSDEQFF. CDR3 nucleotide sequence: TGCAGCGTTGCAGCCCTCGGGACTAGCGGGAGCGATGAGCAGTTCTTC.

This clonotype was seen more than once but under ten times. This rearrangement joins TRBV3-1 to TRBJ2-1; 10 bases are a match to TRBD2. Germline CDR1 LGHDT, CDR2 YNNKEL (reference sequence). The ends lost 4 bases at V and 3 bases at J; junction bases unmatched: 9. This CDR3 contains 17 residues. The CDR3 spells CASSPRVSGGNYNEQFF. The CDR3 coding sequence is TGTGCCAGCAGCCCGCGAGTTAGCGGGGGGAACTACAATGAGCAGTTCTTC.

The chain employs TRBV18 and TRBJ1-5; D gene ambiguous. The CDR3 sequence is 16 residues long. From germline, CDR1 is KGHSH and CDR2 LQKENI. V gave up 3 bases and J gave up 0 bases, with 12 bases separating them. The CDR3 loop is CASSPLQVHSNQPQHF. CDR3 coding DNA: TGTGCCAGCTCACCCCTCCAGGTACATAGCAATCAGCCCCAGCATTTT.

This clonotype was detected many times. The chain is built from TRBV4-2 and TRBJ1-2; D gene unclear. This CDR3 is built from 17 residues. V lost 0 bases, J lost 6 bases, and 20 bases lay in between. The germline gives CDR1 LGHNA, CDR2 YNFKEQ. The CDR3 DNA reads as TGTGCCAGCAGCCAAGATTATGGCAGAGTGGACTCCGATGGCTACACCTTC. Protein: CASSQDYGRVDSDGYTF.

This clonotype was recorded many times. The chain carries TRBV7-6 and TRBJ2-1; D is unresolved. Between the trimmed V and J ends, which lost 2 bases and 5 bases, there was a span of 13 bases. The CDR3 totals 15 residues. Germline V gene lookup returns CDR1 SGHVS and CDR2 FNYEAQ. CDR3 DNA: TGTGCCAGCAGCTTATATCTCCGTGAGAACAATGAGCAGTTCTTC. As protein: CASSLYLRENNEQFF.

The chain is built from TRBV25-1 and TRBJ2-5, with D possibly being TRBD2 (6 bases). The germline V gene has CDR1 MGHDK and CDR2 SYGVNS. V lost 4 bases to trimming and J lost 9 bases, with 18 bases between them. CDR3 length: 14 residues. CDR3 coding DNA: TGTGCCAGCAGTGGGTCGGGGGAAGGGGCAGCCCAGTACTTC. This gives the protein CASSGSGEGAAQYF. The whole variable domain, remainder taken from reference TRBV25-1 and TRBJ2-5, is EADIYQTPRYLVIGTGKKITLECSQTMGHDKMYWYQQDPGMELHLIHYSYGVNSTEKGDLSSESTVSRIRTEHFPLTLESARPSHTSQYLCASSGSGEGAAQYFGPGTRLLVL.

This clonotype was seen a few times. This chain connects TRBV12-3 or TRBV12-4 to TRBJ1-3; D not certain. The CDR3 contains 13 residues. The V and J ends lost 7 bases and 4 bases respectively, with 11 bases between them. The CDR3 DNA reads TGTGCCAGCACCTTATCACAGGGAAACACCATATATTTT. Its translation: CASTLSQGNTIYF.

The chain carries TRBV7-8 and TRBJ2-7; D might be TRBD1 (5 bases). The CDR3 contains 15 residues. Between the trimmed V and J ends, which lost 3 bases and 0 bases, there was a span of 12 bases. From germline, CDR1 is SGHVS and CDR2 FQNEAQ. The chain's CDR3 is CASSFTGTASYEQYF. CDR3 nucleotides: TGTGCCAGCAGCTTCACAGGTACCGCCTCCTACGAGCAGTACTTC.

This sequence joins TRBV3-1 and TRBJ2-1, with D unclear. V shed 1 base and J shed 3 bases, with 7 bases lying between them. Germline values: CDR1 LGHDT, CDR2 YNNKEL (reference sequence). The CDR3 is made up of 14 amino acids. CDR3 nucleotides: TGTGCCAGCAGCCAAGCGGCCCGCTACAATGAGCAGTTCTTC. It specifies CASSQAARYNEQFF.

V and J are TRBV3-1 and TRBJ2-1; possibly TRBD1 for D (6 bases). The CDR3 totals 16 residues. V was pared by 0 bases and J by 3 bases, with 12 bases between. Germline CDR1 and CDR2: LGHDT and YNNKEL (reference sequence). The CDR3 protein is CASSQDGQGLYNEQFF. The CDR3 coding sequence is TGTGCCAGCAGCCAAGATGGGCAGGGGCTCTACAATGAGCAGTTCTTC.

V usage is TRBV20-1 and J usage is TRBJ2-3, with 8 bases aligning to TRBD2. The CDR3 is 14 residues long. V lost 3 bases and J lost 3; bases outside the gene matches: 5. Germline values: CDR1 DFQATT, CDR2 SNEGSKA (reference sequence). Here the CDR3 reads CSASTGGPTDTQYF. The CDR3 nucleotides are TGCAGTGCTAGTACGGGGGGGCCTACAGATACGCAGTATTTT.

This clonotype has more than one count but fewer than ten. The chain is built from TRBV7-8 and TRBJ1-6, with 7 bases identical to TRBD1. V trimming: 5 bases; J trimming: 13 bases; junction bases outside the gene matches: 14. CDR3 length equals 15 residues. Per germline, CDR1 SGHVS and CDR2 FQNEAQ. The CDR3 spells CASSDYRGLDWPLHF. In DNA, the CDR3 is TGTGCCAGCAGCGACTACAGGGGACTGGATTGGCCCCTCCACTTT.

The chain uses TRBV20-1 and TRBJ2-5, with unresolved D. Germline assignment: CDR1 DFQATT and CDR2 SNEGSKA (reference sequence). The V end lost 0 bases, the J end lost 6 bases, and 8 bases lay between the germline ends. The length of the CDR3 is 12 residues. CDR3 region: CSARDYPQTQYF. For the CDR3, the DNA is TGCAGTGCTAGAGATTATCCGCAGACCCAGTACTTC.

The gene calls are TRBV11-2 and TRBJ2-7; 8 nucleotides match TRBD2. The CDR3 sequence is 13 residues long. V dropped 5 bases and J dropped 6; count of bases not matched to a gene: 6. Germline values: CDR1 SGHAT, CDR2 FQNNGV. The CDR3 region is CASSVGTSLEQYF. CDR3 nucleotide sequence: TGTGCCAGCAGCGTCGGGACTAGTCTCGAGCAGTACTTC.

The chain employs TRBV25-1 and TRBJ2-2; TRBD1 agrees at 9 bases. From germline, CDR1 is MGHDK and CDR2 SYGVNS. CDR3 length: 15 residues. V lost 5 bases and J lost 3; bases outside the gene matches: 4. CDR3: CASSTGGWDTGELFF. The CDR3 bases are TGTGCCAGCAGTACAGGGGGCTGGGACACCGGGGAGCTGTTTTTT.

The V gene is TRBV4-3, the J gene TRBJ1-2; 7 positions match TRBD1. V lost 0 bases and J lost 4; bases outside the gene matches: 2. This CDR3 contains 14 residues. Germline V CDR1 and CDR2: LGHNA, YSLEER. The CDR3, as DNA: TGCGCCAGCAGCCAAGAGACAGGGTTCTATGGCTACACCTTC. Translated, it gives CASSQETGFYGYTF.

The CDR3 region is CASSQEQNYGYTF. As DNA, the CDR3 is TGCGCCAGCAGCCAAGAACAGAATTATGGCTACACCTTC. The V gene is TRBV4-3, the J gene TRBJ1-2; no firm D call. This CDR3 spans 13 amino acids. Germline V lookup: CDR1 LGHNA, CDR2 YSLEER. Trimming took 0 bases from V and 5 from J, leaving 7 bases between them.

The gene calls are TRBV12-3 or TRBV12-4 and TRBJ2-5; D may correspond to TRBD1 or TRBD2 (6 bases each). This CDR3 spans 16 amino acids. V lost 3 bases and J lost 1, with 15 bases in between. The CDR3 sequence: CASSFGGAPSQETQYF. The CDR3 DNA reads as TGTGCCAGCAGTTTCGGGGGCGCTCCCTCCCAAGAGACCCAGTACTTC.